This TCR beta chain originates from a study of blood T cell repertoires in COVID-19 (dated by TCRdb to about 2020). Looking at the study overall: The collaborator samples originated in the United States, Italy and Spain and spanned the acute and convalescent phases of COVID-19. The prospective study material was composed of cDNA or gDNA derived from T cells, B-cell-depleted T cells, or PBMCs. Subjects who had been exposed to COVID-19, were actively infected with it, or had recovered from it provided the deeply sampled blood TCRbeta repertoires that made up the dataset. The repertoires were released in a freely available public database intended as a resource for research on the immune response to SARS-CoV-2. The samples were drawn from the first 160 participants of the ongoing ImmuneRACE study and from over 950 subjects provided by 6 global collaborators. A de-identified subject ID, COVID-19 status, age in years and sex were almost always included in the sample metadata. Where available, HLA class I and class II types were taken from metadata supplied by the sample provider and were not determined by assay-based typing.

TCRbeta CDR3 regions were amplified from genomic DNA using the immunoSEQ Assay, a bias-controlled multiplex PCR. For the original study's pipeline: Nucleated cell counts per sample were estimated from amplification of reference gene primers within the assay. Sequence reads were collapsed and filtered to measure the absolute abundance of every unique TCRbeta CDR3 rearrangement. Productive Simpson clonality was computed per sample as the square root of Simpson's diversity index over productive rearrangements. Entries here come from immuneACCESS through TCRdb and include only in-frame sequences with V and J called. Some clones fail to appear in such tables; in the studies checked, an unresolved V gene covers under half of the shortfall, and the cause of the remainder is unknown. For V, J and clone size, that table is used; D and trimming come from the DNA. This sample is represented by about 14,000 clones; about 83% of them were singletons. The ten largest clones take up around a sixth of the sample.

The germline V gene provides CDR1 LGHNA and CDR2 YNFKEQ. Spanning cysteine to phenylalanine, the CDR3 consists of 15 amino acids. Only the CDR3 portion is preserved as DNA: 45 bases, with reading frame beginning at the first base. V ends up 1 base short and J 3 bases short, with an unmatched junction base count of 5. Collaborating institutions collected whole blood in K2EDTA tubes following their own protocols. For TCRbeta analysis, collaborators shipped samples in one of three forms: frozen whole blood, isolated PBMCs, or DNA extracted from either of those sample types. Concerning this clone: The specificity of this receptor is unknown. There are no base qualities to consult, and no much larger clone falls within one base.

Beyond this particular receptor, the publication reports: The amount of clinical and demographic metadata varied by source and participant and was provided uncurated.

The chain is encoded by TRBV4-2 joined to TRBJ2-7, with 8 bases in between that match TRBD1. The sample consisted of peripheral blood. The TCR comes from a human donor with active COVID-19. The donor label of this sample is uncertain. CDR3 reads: CASSQAPGQGYEQYF. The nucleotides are TGTGCCAGCAGCCAAGCCCCAGGACAGGGCTACGAGCAGTACTTC.